Below, one T cell receptor (beta chain) is given with its context. What this receptor recognizes is not known. Base qualities are not recorded, but no much larger clone differs from it by a single base. The data belong to a study of vaccination and CD4 T cells after COVID-19 (dated by TCRdb to between 2021 and 2024). A note on the overall study: Convalescent patients had a positive SARS-CoV-2 result on nasal swab PCR, and of these patients, fewer than ten had mild disease and one had severe disease. Overlapping spike peptide pools from SARS-CoV-2 and from the common cold coronaviruses HCoV-NL63, HCoV-OC43 and HCoV-229E were used as culture stimuli. Post-vaccine blood samples were collected a median of about 69 days after the second vaccine dose, ranging from about 13 to 241 days. In the convalescent cohort there were six males and four females, among whom were two Hispanic individuals, seven Caucasians, two Asians and one multiracial person. Post-COVID blood samples were collected from convalescent patients a median of around 100 days after diagnosis, with a range of roughly 30 to 161 days. Participants received two doses of either the Pfizer-BioNTech BNT162b2 vaccine (n=8) or the Moderna mRNA-1273 vaccine (n=2). Control cultures used a CEFX viral epitope pool as positive control, an HIV-1 Nef peptide pool as negative control, or no peptide. In ten to eleven COVID-19 convalescent patients and a few infection-naive healthy vaccine recipients, researchers compared the spike-specific CD4+ TCR repertoire from before mRNA vaccination with the repertoire from after. Here is what the overall study found, with its caveats: Although the median number of SARS-CoV-2-reactive clonotypes went up from fewer than 25 after infection to some 37 after vaccination, the increase was not significant. Only a relatively small number of convalescent patients were included in the study, and early timepoints following natural infection were not analyzed. In convalescent patients, a median about 84% of post-vaccine SARS-CoV-2-reactive clones were detected only after vaccination, and vaccine-specific priming was suggested by this finding. Nearly all vaccine-specific clones in convalescent patients (304 of 307) were mono-reactive for SARS-CoV-2 spike rather than cross-reactive with common cold coronaviruses.

The library was prepared using PCR. TCR sequencing of DNA from cultured CD4+ T cells used the Oncomine TCR Beta short-read assay at the Johns Hopkins FTIC core. The QIAamp micro DNA kit was used to extract genomic DNA from the cultured CD4+ T cells. The Oncomine TCR Beta libraries from cultured CD4+ T cells were pooled using unique dual indexes and then sequenced on an Illumina iSeq 100. The paper's processing steps were these. Non-productive sequences were removed, and CDR3s that did not start with C, did not end with F or W, or were shorter than 7 amino acids were discarded. Antigen-specific clonotypes were identified using the MANAFEST web application through comparison of peptide-stimulated wells with reference and other culture wells. Positive clones required FDR below 0.05, an odds ratio above 5, and productive frequency above 0.1% in at least two of three replicate wells. A clonotype counted as cross-reactive if it showed significant expansion both in the SARS-CoV-2 spike wells and in at least one common cold coronavirus spike condition. Similarity between CDR3 sequences was evaluated in R version 3.6.1 using Levenshtein distances (stringdist) and unrooted phylogenetic trees (ape). TCRdb reran the public reads through fastp at Q25 and MiXCR, keeping productive beta chains. Rows merge per CDR3 protein into single entries with the most common DNA and genes. The V and J calls, along with clone size, are taken from TCRdb and not from the paper's own processing. Within this sample are 9,500 to 10,000 distinct CDR3 sequences, with 30% to 40% of them counted one time only. More than 15% of the sample rests with the top ten.

Per the publication, the treatment or condition label means: roughly ten-day PBMC culture with coronavirus spike peptide pools or control peptides (ViraFEST assay). The study used the ViraFEST assay, which expanded antigen-specific T cells with peptide pools and then identified expanded clonotypes by TCR sequencing. The convalescent patients' positive SARS-CoV-2 PCR tests were from March to December 2020, which was before the Alpha, Beta and Delta variants emerged in the United States. PBMCs were cultured at approximately 2.1 million per well in IMDM supplemented with approximately 5% human AB serum and about 9.5 IU/ml IL-2, with 10 ug/ml peptide pools added. On days 3 and 7, half of the culture medium was replaced with fresh IL-2-containing medium. After 10 days of culture, CD4+ T cells were isolated by negative selection using the EasySep CD4+ T cell isolation kit. Ficoll-Paque Plus gradient centrifugation was used to isolate PBMCs from whole blood, and the isolated PBMCs were then either used fresh or cryopreserved at -140C. Each culture condition was generally run in triplicate wells.

Via the germline V gene, CDR1 is MNHNS and CDR2 SASEGT. The CDR3 numbers 13 residues from cysteine through phenylalanine. Only CDR3 DNA is held: 39 bases, read in frame from base 1. The V end loses 9 bases and the J end loses 3 bases, and a stretch of 15 bases separates them. The receptor was isolated from a human donor who had recovered from COVID-19. The chain is made from TRBV6-1 and TRBJ2-7, with a weak D call of TRBD2 (6 bases match). The specimen was CD4+ T cells from blood, cultured in vitro. The CDR3 amino acid sequence is: CASRGTGVYEQYF. Here is the DNA: TGTGCCAGTCGGGGGACGGGGGTCTACGAGCAGTACTTC.